This T cell receptor beta chain was profiled in a study of blood T cell repertoires in COVID-19. Study background: COVID-19 samples from acute and convalescent phases originated in the United States, Italy and Spain. The cDNA or gDNA used as material had been derived from T cells, B-cell-depleted T cells, or PBMCs.

Authors' processing steps: Quantification of nucleated cells was approximated via reference gene primer amplification. Sequenced by immunoSEQ multiplex PCR; TCRdb stores in-frame clones only, minus some. The V and J calls and clone size were taken over from that table, and D and trimming were inferred from the DNA. The sample holds approximately 350,000 clones, roughly 90% seen once. From germline, CDR1 is MNHEY and CDR2 SMNVEV (reference sequence). The V gene end was trimmed by 3 bases and the J gene end by 2 bases; junction bases not matched to a gene: 9. The CDR3 is 16 amino acids. The rearrangement uses TRBV27 and TRBJ1-2; TRBD1 agrees at 7 bases. Input material: peripheral blood. The receptor's source is a man aged 35 to 55 with acute or convalescent COVID-19. CDR3 bases: TGTGCCAGCAGTTTTGGTGGAGGGGGCGCGAACTATGGCTACACCTTC. Protein sequence: CASSFGGGGANYGYTF.